The text below deals with one TCR beta chain. The antigen remains undetermined. This specimen belongs to a study of T cell responses to AZD1222 COVID-19 vaccine. Germline values: CDR1 SNHLY, CDR2 FYNNEI. This CDR3 comprises 14 residues. The V segment lost 2 bases and the J segment 9 bases; nucleotides outside the gene matches: 7. Method: immunoSEQ multiplex PCR; TCRdb's copy keeps in-frame clones and lacks some. Of about 150,000 clones listed, less than 90% were seen once; the top ten hold 4.5% to 6%. Study observations and caveats: With two AZD1222 doses given, Spike-specific TCR breadth and depth both rose.

The TCR sequence derives from an adult in good health. J is TRBJ1-1 and V is TRBV2; 9 nucleotides match TRBD1. The sample here was peripheral blood, taken on day 0 of MenACWY control vaccination. CDR3 bases: TGTGCCAGCAGTGAATCTCCTGGGACAGGGAAAGCTTTCTTT. Encoded protein: CASSESPGTGKAFF.